The rows below give T cell receptor beta chains drawn from one sample of a study of OX40 agonist ivuxolimab in advanced cancers. Repertoires were generated with immunoSEQ multiplex PCR, while TCRdb's copy carries only in-frame clones and drops some. The table shows 41,000 or so clones, with around 87% occurring only once. The sample in question was CD4+ or CD8+ T cells sorted from blood, obtained in a trial of the OX40 agonist ivuxolimab. The receptors originated from an adult with an advanced solid tumor such as melanoma, head and neck, liver or kidney cancer. The CDR3 runs from the conserved cysteine through the conserved F or W. A D gene is named only where the DNA matches it firmly. Size is stated for part of the rows, as once, few or many counts, or as a class when the clone is expanded.

>TRBJ1-2|-|TRBV7-9|-
CASSFARQISGGYTF
TGTGCCAGCAGCTTCGCCAGACAAATATCCGGCGGCTACACCTTC
>TRBJ2-7|-|TRBV11-3|-
CASSLGPLGYEQYF
TGTGCCAGCAGCTTGGGGCCCCTTGGCTACGAGCAGTACTTC
>TRBJ2-3|-|TRBV11-2|-
CASSLVRGSGYF
TGTGCCAGCAGCTTAGTTCGGGGGAGTGGATATTTT
>TRBJ2-7|-|TRBV6-5|-
CASSYGANLQALYF
TGTGCCAGCAGTTACGGGGCGAATTTGCAAGCGCTTTACTTC
>TRBJ2-2|-|TRBV9|once
CASSVALLGSPNTGELFF
TGTGCCAGCAGCGTAGCCCTACTAGGGTCCCCGAACACCGGGGAGCTGTTTTTT
>TRBJ1-2|-|TRBV6-5|-
CASSYSGSYGYTF
TGTGCCAGCAGTTATTCGGGCAGCTATGGCTACACCTTC
>TRBJ2-7|-|TRBV11-3|-
CASSPRDGYEQYF
TGTGCCAGCAGCCCCAGGGACGGTTACGAGCAGTACTTC
>TRBJ2-7|-|TRBV10-3|once
CAISDTGYEQYF
TGTGCCATCAGTGACACTGGGTACGAGCAGTACTTC
>TRBJ2-7|-|TRBV4-3|-
CASSRTGTTYEQYF
TGCGCCAGCAGCCGCACCGGGACGACCTACGAGCAGTACTTC
>TRBJ2-1|-|TRBV7-9|-
CASSTQGTNSRVEQFF
TGTGCCAGCAGCACCCAAGGGACCAACAGTAGGGTTGAGCAGTTCTTC
>TRBJ2-7|TRBD2|TRBV14|-
CASSQGGREQYF
TGTGCCAGCAGCCAAGGCGGGAGGGAGCAGTACTTC
>TRBJ2-7|TRBD2|TRBV10-3|-
CAISESGLIF
TGTGCCATCAGTGAGTCGGGACTAATTTTC
>TRBJ1-1|TRBD1|TRBV7-9|-
CASGGGQGATEAFF
TGTGCCAGCGGCGGCGGACAGGGGGCCACTGAAGCTTTCTTT
>TRBJ2-1|-|TRBV12-5|-
CASGLGMVEQFF
TGTGCTAGTGGCCTGGGTATGGTAGAGCAGTTCTTC
>TRBJ1-2|-|TRBV25-1|-
CASSDLTDGYTF
TGTGCCAGCAGTGATCTGACGGATGGCTACACCTTC
>TRBJ2-7|TRBD1|TRBV13|-
CASSLRQGTYEQYF
TGTGCCAGCAGCTTGCGACAGGGTACCTACGAGCAGTACTTC